This T cell receptor beta chain was captured by sequencing in a study of T cell repertoires in cytomegalovirus infection. TCRdb re-called the reads with MiXCR, one entry per CDR3 protein. The sample yields approximately 500,000 distinct CDR3 sequences, around 10% seen once. The V segment lost 3 bases and the J segment 1 base; nucleotides outside the gene matches: 3. Germline-derived CDR1 and CDR2 are LGHNT and FRNRAP. This CDR3 region has 15 residues. This clonotype was observed at least ten times. The sequence was obtained from a human donor in good health (CMV status not recorded). Some clones in this sample may be carry-over from other donors' samples. Sequences were obtained from PBMCs. The gene calls are TRBV12-5 and TRBJ2-1; 7 nucleotides line up with TRBD2. The CDR3 is CASGLERGSYNEQFF. The CDR3 coding sequence is TGTGCTAGTGGTTTAGAGCGGGGTTCCTACAATGAGCAGTTCTTC.